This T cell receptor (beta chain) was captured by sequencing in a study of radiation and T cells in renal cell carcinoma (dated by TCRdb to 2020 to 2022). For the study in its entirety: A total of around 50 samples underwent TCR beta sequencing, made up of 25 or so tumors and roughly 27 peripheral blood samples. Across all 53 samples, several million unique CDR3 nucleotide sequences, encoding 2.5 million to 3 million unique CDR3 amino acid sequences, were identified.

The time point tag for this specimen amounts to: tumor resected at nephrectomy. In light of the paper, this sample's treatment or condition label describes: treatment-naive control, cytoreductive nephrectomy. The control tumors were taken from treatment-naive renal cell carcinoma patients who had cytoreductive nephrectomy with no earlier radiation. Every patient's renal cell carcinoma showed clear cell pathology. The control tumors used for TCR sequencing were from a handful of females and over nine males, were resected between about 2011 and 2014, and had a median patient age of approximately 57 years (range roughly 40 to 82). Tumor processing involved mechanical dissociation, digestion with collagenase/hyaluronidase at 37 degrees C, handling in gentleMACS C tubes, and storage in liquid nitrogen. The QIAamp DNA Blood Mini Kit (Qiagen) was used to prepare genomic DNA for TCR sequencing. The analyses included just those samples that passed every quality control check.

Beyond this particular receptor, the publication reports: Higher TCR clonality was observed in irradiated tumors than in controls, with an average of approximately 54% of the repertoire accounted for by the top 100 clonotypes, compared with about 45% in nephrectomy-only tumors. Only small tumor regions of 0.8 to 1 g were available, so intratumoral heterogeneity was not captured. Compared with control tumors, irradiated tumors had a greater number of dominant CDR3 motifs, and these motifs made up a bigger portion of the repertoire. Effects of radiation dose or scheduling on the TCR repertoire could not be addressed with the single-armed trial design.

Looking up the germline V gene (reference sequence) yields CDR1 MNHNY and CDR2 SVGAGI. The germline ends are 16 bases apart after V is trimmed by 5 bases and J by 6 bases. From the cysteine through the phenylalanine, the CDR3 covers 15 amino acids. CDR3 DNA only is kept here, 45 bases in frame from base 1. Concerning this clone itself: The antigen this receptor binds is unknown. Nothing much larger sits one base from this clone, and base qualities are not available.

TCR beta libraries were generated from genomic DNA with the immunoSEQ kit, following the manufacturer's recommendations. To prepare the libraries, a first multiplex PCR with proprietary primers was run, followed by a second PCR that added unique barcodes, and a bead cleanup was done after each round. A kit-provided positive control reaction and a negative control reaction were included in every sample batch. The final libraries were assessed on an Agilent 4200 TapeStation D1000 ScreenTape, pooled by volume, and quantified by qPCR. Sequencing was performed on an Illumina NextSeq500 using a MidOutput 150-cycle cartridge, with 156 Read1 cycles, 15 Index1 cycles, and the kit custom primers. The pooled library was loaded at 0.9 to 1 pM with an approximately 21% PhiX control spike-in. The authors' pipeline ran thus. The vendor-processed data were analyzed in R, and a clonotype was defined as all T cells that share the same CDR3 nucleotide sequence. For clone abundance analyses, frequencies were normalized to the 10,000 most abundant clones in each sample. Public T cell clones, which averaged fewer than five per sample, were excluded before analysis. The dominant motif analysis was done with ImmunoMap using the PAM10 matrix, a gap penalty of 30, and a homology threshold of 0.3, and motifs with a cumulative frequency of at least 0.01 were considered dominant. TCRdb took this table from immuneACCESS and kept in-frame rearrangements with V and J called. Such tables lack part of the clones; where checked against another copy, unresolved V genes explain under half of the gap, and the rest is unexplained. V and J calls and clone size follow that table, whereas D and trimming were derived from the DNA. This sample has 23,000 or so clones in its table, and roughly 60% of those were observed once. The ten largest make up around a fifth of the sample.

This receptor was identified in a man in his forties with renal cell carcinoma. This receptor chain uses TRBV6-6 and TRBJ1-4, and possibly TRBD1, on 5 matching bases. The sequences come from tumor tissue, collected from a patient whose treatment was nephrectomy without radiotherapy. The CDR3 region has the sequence CASSPGRAGDEKLFF. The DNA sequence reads TGTGCCAGCAGTCCCGGCCGTGCGGGGGATGAAAAACTGTTTTTT.